The 12 T cell receptor beta chains given below trace back to one sample, sequenced in a study of CD4 T cells in relation to SARS-CoV-2 and coronaviruses (TCRdb year 2021). The method behind the library was the immunoSEQ multiplex PCR assay. This is the immuneACCESS table as TCRdb keeps it, with only in-frame sequences that have V and J called. A part of the clones is gone; compared with another copy, unresolved V genes explain less than half, and the rest is unexplained. Across this sample there are approximately 39,000 clones, with under 80% seen only once. In total, the top ten clones hold around 21% of the sample. These receptors' antigens are unknown. Material for sequencing was memory CD4+ T cells from PBMCs, cultured in vitro. The sample's cell subset or site label is to be understood as: memory (non-naive) CD4+ T cells. All receptors derive from an adult with COVID-19.

V and J are TRBV29-1 and TRBJ2-3; 8 bases fit TRBD1. The germline V gene has CDR1 SQVTM and CDR2 ANQGSEA. There are 14 residues in the CDR3. This CDR3 reads CSVLQGASTDTQYF. In nucleotides, the CDR3 is TGCAGTGTCTTGCAGGGGGCTAGCACAGATACGCAGTATTTT.

A note on this clone: A far larger clone lies a single base away; this is likely a read error. The rearrangement uses TRBV28 and TRBJ2-3, with D unclear. There are 11 residues in the CDR3. Germline values: CDR1 MDHEN, CDR2 SYDVKM. Trimming removed 2 bases from V and 3 bases from J, with 0 bases in between. The CDR3 is CASSLTDTQYF. For the CDR3, the DNA is TGTGCCAGCAGTTTAACAGATACGCAGTATTTT.

J is TRBJ1-5 and V is TRBV2, with D maybe TRBD1 (5 bases). The CDR3 runs 15 residues. Trimming pared 5 bases from V and 2 bases from J, leaving 13 bases between. Per germline, CDR1 SNHLY and CDR2 FYNNEI. Here the CDR3 reads CASSPPGNRNQPQHF. Here the CDR3 DNA reads TGTGCCAGCAGTCCCCCAGGGAACCGCAATCAGCCCCAGCATTTT.

This clone was observed a few times. The chain couples TRBV7-8 to TRBJ1-2; D call uncertain. The CDR3 has 16 amino acids. Per germline, CDR1 SGHVS and CDR2 FQNEAQ. V was shortened by 1 base and J by 1 base, with 13 bases between the two germline ends. The CDR3 is CASSLGLSSVNYGYTF. The CDR3 DNA is TGTGCCAGCAGCTTAGGGTTGTCATCCGTTAACTATGGCTACACCTTC.

This clone has a handful of counts. The genes are TRBV7-2 and TRBJ1-3, with unresolved D. V lost 3 bases, J lost 4 bases, and 4 bases lay in between. The CDR3 contains 12 residues. In germline, CDR1 is SGHTA, CDR2 FQGNSA. This CDR3 is CASSFRGNTIYF. CDR3 sequence (DNA): TGTGCCAGCAGCTTTCGGGGAAACACCATATATTTT.

This clone was observed a few times. The chain employs TRBV7-3 and TRBJ2-1; tentative D call: TRBD1 (6 bases). The CDR3 is made up of 13 amino acids. V was pared by 4 bases and J by 5 bases, with 9 bases between. The germline V gene has CDR1 SGHTA and CDR2 FQGTGA. CDR3 residues: CASSSRQDNEQFF. The CDR3, as DNA: TGTGCCAGCAGCTCCCGACAGGACAATGAGCAGTTCTTC.

The chain is built from TRBV5-4 and TRBJ2-1; TRBD2 matches 11 bases. J lost 4 bases, V lost 4 bases, and 10 bases had no gene match. This CDR3 spans 17 amino acids. Germline V gene sequence: CDR1 SGHNT, CDR2 YYREEE (reference sequence). This chain's CDR3 is CASSPTPLAGVYNEQFF. DNA for the CDR3: TGTGCCAGCAGCCCCACCCCACTAGCGGGAGTATACAATGAGCAGTTCTTC.

This chain joins TRBV15 and TRBJ2-2; D is possibly TRBD2 (6 bases). The CDR3 spans 16 residues. Germline lookup yields CDR1 LNHNV and CDR2 YYDKDF (reference sequence). The ends were cut back, 5 bases at V and 0 bases at J, with 13 bases in the middle. CDR3 nucleotide sequence: TGTGCCACCAGCGAGGAGGCGGGAACGAACACCGGGGAGCTGTTTTTT. Residues: CATSEEAGTNTGELFF.

This sequence joins TRBV2 and TRBJ1-2, with 7 bases that match TRBD1. Germline CDR1 reads SNHLY; CDR2 reads FYNNEI. This CDR3 spans 12 amino acids. V was pared by 8 bases and J by 4 bases, with 4 bases of the junction left unmatched. The chain's CDR3 is CASGWDSYGYTF. The DNA for the CDR3 is TGTGCCAGCGGATGGGACAGCTATGGCTACACCTTC. Based on the CDR3 plus reference TRBV2 and TRBJ1-2, the full variable domain is EPEVTQTPSHQVTQMGQEVILRCVPISNHLYFYWYRQILGQKVEFLVSFYNNEISEKSEIFDDQFSVERPDGSNFTLKIRSTKLEDSAMYFCASGWDSYGYTFGSGTRLTVV.

The chain combines TRBV28 with TRBJ1-6, with a weak D call TRBD1 (5 bases). V gave up 4 bases and J gave up 1 base, with 14 bases separating them. The V gene's germline CDR1 is MDHEN and CDR2 SYDVKM. This CDR3 comprises 17 residues. The CDR3 loop reads CASSSPPGRSYNSPLHF. CDR3 coding DNA: TGTGCCAGCAGTTCCCCACCAGGGAGGTCCTATAATTCACCCCTCCACTTT.

The J gene is TRBJ2-7, the V gene TRBV7-2, with 10 positions matching TRBD1. The CDR3 runs to 16 residues. The germline CDR1 and CDR2 sequences are SGHTA and FQGNSA. V was clipped by 3 bases and J by 1 base; unmatched bases: 6. In nucleotides, the CDR3 is TGTGCCAGCAGCTTCCCTTGGGACAGGGGTTCCTACGAGCAGTACTTC. It codes for CASSFPWDRGSYEQYF.

CDR3 sequence: CASSRDLLASEQYF. CDR3 nucleotides: TGTGCCAGCAGCCGGGATCTATTAGCCTCGGAGCAGTACTTC. The V call is TRBV9, the J call TRBJ2-7, with D maybe TRBD2 (5 bases). V lost 4 bases to trimming and J lost 7 bases, with 18 bases between them. CDR1 is SGDLS and CDR2 is YYNGEE in the germline V gene. The CDR3 has 14 amino acids.